This T cell receptor (beta chain) was sequenced during a study of cytomegalovirus exposure and HLA in healthy donors. Study-level points and caveats: Cytomegalovirus-associated TCR beta chains were listed, numbering 164.

There are 14 residues in the CDR3. The germline V and J ends were trimmed by 5 bases and 2 bases, with 11 bases remaining between them. CDR1 MNHNY and CDR2 SVGAGI come from the germline V gene (reference sequence). The PCR contained 60 Vbeta and 13 Jbeta primers. Data came from immunoSEQ multiplex PCR; TCRdb stores just in-frame clones and leaves some out. The sample yields roughly 90,000 clones, 60% to 85% seen once. Comment on this clone: The antigen is unknown.

This sequence was found in a woman aged 40 to 50 in good health and CMV-seropositive. The sequenced sample consisted of PBMCs. The chain links TRBV6-6 to TRBJ2-3; D is perhaps TRBD2 (5 bases). The CDR3 region has the DNA TGTGCCAGCAGTGCACTAGATTCCACAGATACGCAGTATTTT. Protein: CASSALDSTDTQYF.